One and the same sample provided the 10 T cell receptor beta chains below, sequenced in a study of T cell responses to AZD1222 COVID-19 vaccine. Clones were sequenced by immunoSEQ multiplex PCR, and TCRdb holds only the in-frame ones, with some missing. Of over 65,000 clones listed, roughly nine tenths were seen once; the top ten hold roughly 7.5%. The starting material was peripheral blood, obtained on day 0 of AZD1222 vaccination. These receptors came from an adult in good health.

The chain couples TRBV5-4 to TRBJ2-6, with TRBD2 as a possible D gene (5 bases). The CDR3 contains 17 residues. Germline CDR1 reads SGHNT; CDR2 reads YYREEE (reference sequence). Trimming shortened V by 0 bases and J by 0 bases, and 10 bases separated the two germline ends. The DNA for the CDR3 is TGTGCCAGCAGCTTGGCCGGGGTCAACTCTGGGGCCAACGTCCTGACTTTC. It is translated as CASSLAGVNSGANVLTF. Variable domain in full (rest from reference TRBV5-4 and TRBJ2-6): ETGVTQSPTHLIKTRGQQVTLRCSSQSGHNTVSWYQQALGQGPQFIFQYYREEENGRGNFPPRFSGLQFPNYSSELNVNALELDDSALYLCASSLAGVNSGANVLTFGAGSRLTVL.

The chain employs TRBV6-5 and TRBJ1-5, with a tentative D call TRBD1 (6 bases). The CDR3 extends over 14 amino acids. V lost 5 bases and J 1 base, leaving 9 bases between the germline ends. The germline V gene encodes CDR1 MNHEY and CDR2 SVGAGI. The CDR3 protein is CASSRGESNQPQHF. The CDR3 nucleotides read TGTGCCAGCAGTAGGGGGGAGAGCAATCAGCCCCAGCATTTT.

The V call is TRBV6-1, the J call TRBJ2-5; TRBD2 agrees at 8 bases. From germline, CDR1 is MNHNS and CDR2 SASEGT. CDR3 length equals 16 residues. V gave up 5 bases and J gave up 0 bases; unmatched junction bases: 8. Here the CDR3 DNA reads TGTGCCAGCAGTCAAGGGAGCGGGAGCAACCAAGAGACCCAGTACTTC. Translation: CASSQGSGSNQETQYF.

The J gene is TRBJ1-1, the V gene TRBV12-3 or TRBV12-4; TRBD1 matches 7 bases. V trimming: 5 bases; J trimming: 11 bases; junction bases outside the gene matches: 8. CDR3 length equals 12 residues. In DNA, the CDR3 is TGTGCCAGCAGTCTACAGGGGCAGCAGGCTTTCTTT. This sequence encodes CASSLQGQQAFF.

The chain combines TRBV7-2 with TRBJ2-7, with 8 nucleotides matching TRBD2. The V gene end was trimmed by 4 bases and the J gene end by 0 bases; junction bases not matched to a gene: 8. Per the germline V gene, CDR1 is SGHTA and CDR2 is FQGNSA. The length of the CDR3 is 16 residues. CDR3 loop: CASSSGLARSSYEQYF. The DNA of the CDR3 is TGTGCCAGCAGCTCCGGACTAGCCCGAAGCTCCTACGAGCAGTACTTC.

The chain has TRBV18 and TRBJ1-5; 12 bases are shared with TRBD1. Germline V gene lookup returns CDR1 KGHSH and CDR2 LQKENI. This CDR3 comprises 16 residues. The V gene end was trimmed by 3 bases and the J gene end by 7 bases; junction bases not matched to a gene: 7. CDR3 sequence reads: CASSPPGQGAEQPQHF. CDR3 sequence (DNA): TGTGCCAGCTCACCTCCGGGACAGGGGGCGGAACAGCCCCAGCATTTT. The whole variable domain, remainder taken from reference TRBV18 and TRBJ1-5, is NAGVMQNPRHLVRRRGQEARLRCSPMKGHSHVYWYRQLPEEGLKFMVYLQKENIIDESGMPKERFSAEFPKEGPSILRIQQVVRGDSAAYFCASSPPGQGAEQPQHFGDGTRLSIL.

The CDR3 is CASSKWTGSYEQYF. Here the CDR3 DNA reads TGTGCCAGCAGCAAATGGACAGGTTCCTACGAGCAGTACTTC. The chain joins TRBV21-1 to TRBJ2-7; the table's TRBD1 call for D was not verified on the DNA. TRBV21-1 is marked as a pseudogene. CDR3 length: 14 amino acids.

CDR3 DNA sequence: TGTGCCAGCAGACCTCGAACTAGCGGGAGGATATATGAGCAGTTCTTC. It specifies CASRPRTSGRIYEQFF. This chain links TRBV7-9 with TRBJ2-1, with 12 bases identical to TRBD2. The ends lost 6 bases at V and 8 bases at J; junction bases unmatched: 11. The CDR3 runs 16 residues. CDR1 and CDR2 from the germline V gene are SEHNR and FQNEAQ (reference sequence).

The V gene is TRBV18, the J gene TRBJ1-4, with 9 bases matching TRBD1. The germline gives CDR1 KGHSH, CDR2 LQKENI. The CDR3 runs 16 residues. V trimming: 9 bases; J trimming: 7 bases; junction bases outside the gene matches: 15. CDR3 region: CASSRDRVGKTEKLFF. CDR3 in DNA: TGTGCCAGTTCCCGGGACAGGGTAGGAAAAACTGAAAAACTGTTTTTT.

This sequence joins TRBV25-1 and TRBJ1-1; 9 nucleotides align to TRBD1. The V gene end was trimmed by 6 bases and the J gene end by 6 bases; junction bases not matched to a gene: 8. This CDR3 is built from 14 residues. CDR1 is MGHDK, CDR2 SYGVNS, per germline. The DNA for the CDR3 is TGTGCCAGCAGCCCGGACAGGGGTAGCGCTGAAGCTTTCTTT. Protein product: CASSPDRGSAEAFF.